This TCR beta chain was sequenced during a study of cytomegalovirus exposure and HLA in healthy donors. This clone turned up a few times. Use of 60 Vbeta and 13 Jbeta primers characterized the PCR. Clones were read by immunoSEQ multiplex PCR, and TCRdb kept only the in-frame ones, dropping some. The sample lists about 140,000 clones, 75% occurring once. Deletions cut 1 base from V and 8 bases from J, with 9 bases between. The CDR3 extends over 12 amino acids. Germline CDR1 and CDR2: GTSNPN and SVGIG (reference sequence). Specimen: PBMCs. The chain couples TRBV30 to TRBJ1-5; D is unresolved. The source is a man between 18 and 29 years old in good health and CMV-seropositive. The CDR3 DNA reads TGTGCCTGGAGTGACCTCGGTGAGCCCCAGCATTTT. This translates into CAWSDLGEPQHF.